What follows are 32 T cell receptor beta chains derived from one specimen sequenced in a study of blood T cell repertoires in COVID-19. Data came from immunoSEQ multiplex PCR; TCRdb stores just in-frame clones and leaves some out. The sample yields roughly 320,000 clones, more than 75% seen once. The source material was peripheral blood. The receptor set was obtained from a man between 65 and 79 years old with acute or convalescent COVID-19.

This clone showed up just once. J is TRBJ2-2 and V is TRBV27; 7 bases fit TRBD2. Germline V gene data show CDR1 as MNHEY and CDR2 as SMNVEV (reference sequence). The length of the CDR3 is 17 residues. V shed 3 bases and J 4 bases; nucleotides not matched to a gene: 11. The CDR3 bases are TGTGCCAGCAGTTTGGCTAGCGGCCGGGTCCTCACCGGGGAGCTGTTTTTT. Its protein product is CASSLASGRVLTGELFF.

The chain employs TRBV7-9 and TRBJ2-7; 12 bases are a match to TRBD2. The CDR3 runs to 15 residues. V lost 1 base, J lost 4 bases, and 2 bases stayed unmatched. Germline V gene lookup returns CDR1 SEHNR and CDR2 FQNEAQ (reference sequence). CDR3 bases: TGTGCCAGCAGCTTAGTACTAGCGGGGGGATACGAGCAGTACTTC. Translating gives CASSLVLAGGYEQYF.

The rearrangement joins TRBV27 to TRBJ2-5; the D gene is possibly TRBD2 (6 bases). The CDR3 runs to 15 residues. The germline V gene has CDR1 MNHEY and CDR2 SMNVEV (reference sequence). V gave up 6 bases and J gave up 1 base, with 15 bases separating them. Here the CDR3 reads CASSLGRDLQETQYF. The CDR3 nucleotides are TGTGCCAGCAGCCTTGGGCGGGACCTCCAAGAGACCCAGTACTTC.

The CDR3 protein is CASSVGQVTGNTIYF. Written as DNA, the CDR3 is TGCGCCAGCAGCGTGGGACAGGTCACTGGAAACACCATATATTTT. This chain joins TRBV5-1 and TRBJ1-3; 8 bases match TRBD1. V trimming: 4 bases; J trimming: 2 bases; junction bases outside the gene matches: 5. Germline lookup yields CDR1 SGHRS and CDR2 YFSETQ. The length of the CDR3 is 15 residues.

The chain uses TRBV4-1 and TRBJ2-6; 9 bases match TRBD1. Germline V gives CDR1 MGHRA, CDR2 YSYEKL. CDR3 length equals 18 residues. V trimming: 3 bases; J trimming: 4 bases; junction bases outside the gene matches: 10. CDR3: CASSQSGTGLIGANVLTF. The CDR3 coding sequence is TGCGCCAGCAGCCAGTCCGGGACAGGGCTCATCGGGGCCAACGTCCTGACTTTC.

This chain connects TRBV3-1 (or the pseudogene TRBV3-2) to TRBJ2-5; the D gene is possibly TRBD2 (5 bases). Between the trimmed V and J ends, which lost 6 bases and 5 bases, there was a span of 7 bases. Per the germline V gene, CDR1 is LGHDT and CDR2 is YNNKEL (reference sequence). This CDR3 has 11 amino acids. The CDR3 sequence: CASRLGETQYF. The CDR3 DNA reads TGTGCCAGCAGACTAGGGGAGACCCAGTACTTC.

The genes are TRBV19 and TRBJ1-1; perhaps TRBD1 as D (6 bases). V was clipped by 1 base and J by 6 bases, with 15 bases between them. The germline V gene encodes CDR1 LNHDA and CDR2 SQIVND (reference sequence). The CDR3 has 15 residues. For the CDR3, the DNA is TGTGCCAGTAGTATAGGGGGGCTTGAGGGGCCTGAAGCTTTCTTT. This encodes CASSIGGLEGPEAFF.

The chain uses TRBV18 and TRBJ1-3, with 12 bases identical to TRBD1. With V trimmed by 6 bases and J by 7 bases, 10 bases remained unmatched. The CDR3 is made up of 16 amino acids. The germline gives CDR1 KGHSH, CDR2 LQKENI. CDR3 loop: CASSLTGTGGRNTIYF. The CDR3 coding sequence is TGTGCCAGCTCGCTTACCGGGACAGGGGGCCGGAACACCATATATTTT.

The chain has TRBV5-5 and TRBJ2-7; TRBD2 aligns across 10 bases. The CDR3 runs 14 residues. CDR1 SGHKS and CDR2 YYEKEE come from the germline V gene (reference sequence). V trimming: 4 bases; J trimming: 4 bases; junction bases outside the gene matches: 5. This CDR3 reads CASSTGLAAYEQYF. DNA of the CDR3: TGTGCCAGCAGCACAGGACTAGCGGCTTACGAGCAGTACTTC.

The chain is built from TRBV5-4 and TRBJ1-5; the match to TRBD1 covers 7 bases. Germline CDR1 SGHNT, CDR2 YYREEE (reference sequence). The CDR3 runs 16 residues. The ends lost 1 base at V and 5 bases at J; junction bases unmatched: 9. The CDR3 DNA sequence: TGTGCCAGCAGCTTGTCCCCAGGGGGGATGGATCAGCCCCAGCATTTT. Protein product: CASSLSPGGMDQPQHF.

The sample holds one count of this clone. The DNA of the CDR3 is TGTGCCAGCTCACCACTCCCGGGACAGGGGGTTGGTGAAGCTTTCTTT. Amino acids: CASSPLPGQGVGEAFF. This sequence joins TRBV18 and TRBJ1-1; 11 bases line up with TRBD1. Germline V gives CDR1 KGHSH, CDR2 LQKENI. The CDR3 extends over 16 amino acids. The V and J ends lost 1 base and 7 bases, in that order; junction bases with no gene match: 8.

The V call is TRBV28, the J call TRBJ2-7; the D gene is possibly TRBD2 (6 bases). The germline CDR1 and CDR2 sequences are MDHEN and SYDVKM. The V and J ends lost 4 bases and 2 bases respectively, with 18 bases between them. CDR3 size: 16 residues. CDR3 nucleotides: TGTGCCAGCAGTTCCTCTACGCGGGACTCCCCCTACGAGCAGTACTTC. It is translated as CASSSSTRDSPYEQYF.

This clone appeared a single time. V and J are TRBV21-1 and TRBJ2-5; the D call in the table, TRBD2, was not verified against the DNA. TRBV21-1 has pseudogene status. The CDR3 loop spans 12 amino acids. The CDR3 nucleotides read TGTGCCAGCACCGAGTACCAAGAGACCCAGTACTTC. It specifies CASTEYQETQYF.

This rearrangement joins TRBV5-8 to TRBJ2-1; possibly TRBD2 for D (5 bases). The CDR3 sequence is 12 residues long. V gave up 8 bases and J gave up 8 bases, with 14 bases separating them. CDR1 and CDR2 from the germline V gene are SGHTS and YDEGEE. For the CDR3, the DNA is TGTGCCAGGGTCTCAACTAGTGATGAGCAGTTCTTC. Protein sequence: CARVSTSDEQFF.

The genes are TRBV18 and TRBJ2-1, with TRBD1 identical over 8 bases. Per the germline V gene, CDR1 is KGHSH and CDR2 is LQKENI. The V segment lost 6 bases and the J segment 7 bases; nucleotides outside the gene matches: 8. The CDR3 consists of 14 residues. The CDR3 region is CASSGTGSRNEQFF. The CDR3 bases are TGTGCCAGCTCGGGGACAGGATCCAGGAATGAGCAGTTCTTC.

The rearrangement uses TRBV30 and TRBJ1-3; perhaps TRBD1 as D (5 bases). V lost 6 bases, J lost 3 bases, and 12 bases lay in between. CDR3 length: 13 amino acids. CDR1 and CDR2 from the germline V gene are GTSNPN and SVGIG (reference sequence). DNA of the CDR3: TGTGCCTGTGTCAGGGAAGGTGGAAACACCATATATTTT. As protein: CACVREGGNTIYF.

The chain is built from TRBV28 and TRBJ2-5, with a tentative D call TRBD1 (6 bases). Germline CDR1 MDHEN, CDR2 SYDVKM. V dropped 6 bases and J dropped 5 bases, with 13 bases sitting between them. The CDR3 is 13 amino acids. The CDR3 region is CASSYRDVETQYF. CDR3 DNA sequence: TGTGCCAGCAGCTACAGGGACGTGGAGACCCAGTACTTC.

This chain uses TRBV3-1 (or the pseudogene TRBV3-2) with TRBJ2-3; TRBD2 might be the D (5 bases). CDR1 LGHDT and CDR2 YNNKEL come from the germline V gene (reference sequence). This CDR3 contains 15 residues. Between the trimmed V and J ends, which lost 3 bases and 6 bases, there was a span of 16 bases. Written as DNA, the CDR3 is TGTGCCAGCAGCCATCGAACTAGGCTCTCGGATACGCAGTATTTT. It yields the protein CASSHRTRLSDTQYF.

J is TRBJ1-1 and V is TRBV7-2, with TRBD1 matching over 7 bases. There are 15 residues in the CDR3. Germline lookup yields CDR1 SGHTA and CDR2 FQGNSA. With V trimmed by 5 bases and J by 0 bases, 6 bases remained unmatched. The CDR3 bases are TGTGCCAGCAGCACACAACAGGGGATGAACACTGAAGCTTTCTTT. This sequence encodes CASSTQQGMNTEAFF.

The gene calls are TRBV6-6 and TRBJ2-7; TRBD1 might be the D (6 bases). Germline V gene sequence: CDR1 MNHNY, CDR2 SVGAGI (reference sequence). The CDR3 totals 13 residues. Trimming removed 6 bases from V and 3 bases from J, with 12 bases in between. CDR3 protein: CASSRQQGYEQYF. The CDR3 DNA sequence: TGTGCCAGCAGCCGGCAACAGGGCTACGAGCAGTACTTC.

The J gene is TRBJ2-5, the V gene TRBV7-2; D uncertain. The CDR3 is 16 residues long. Germline-derived CDR1 and CDR2 are SGHTA and FQGNSA. V gave up 2 bases and J gave up 5 bases, with 18 bases separating them. As DNA, the CDR3 is TGTGCCAGCAGCTTATTAGAGGCCGGCCCTGGGGAGACCCAGTACTTC. Its protein is CASSLLEAGPGETQYF.

The chain combines TRBV6-5 with TRBJ2-2; the D is unclear. Germline V CDR1 and CDR2: MNHEY, SVGAGI. The CDR3 has 12 amino acids. Trimming shortened V by 7 bases and J by 7 bases, and 10 bases separated the two germline ends. CDR3 in DNA: TGTGCCAGCACCCCCCTCGGCGGGGAGCTGTTTTTT. This translates into CASTPLGGELFF.

The rearrangement links TRBV7-9 to TRBJ2-5; TRBD2 matches at 9 bases. Germline values: CDR1 SEHNR, CDR2 FQNEAQ (reference sequence). Trimming cost V 7 bases and J 5 bases; bases outside gene matches: 5. CDR3 length: 13 residues. In DNA, the CDR3 is TGTGCCAGCATTGGGCTAGCGGGGGAGACCCAGTACTTC. This codes for CASIGLAGETQYF.

The chain couples TRBV7-8 to TRBJ2-1; 8 bases fit TRBD1. The V gene end was trimmed by 2 bases and the J gene end by 0 bases; junction bases not matched to a gene: 9. This CDR3 has 18 residues. Germline CDR1 and CDR2: SGHVS and FQNEAQ. The DNA of the CDR3 is TGTGCCAGCAGCTTACGACAGGGGTTTTTGGACTCCTACAATGAGCAGTTCTTC. It is translated as CASSLRQGFLDSYNEQFF.

The rearrangement uses TRBV20-1 and TRBJ2-1, with D unclear. The germline CDR1 and CDR2 sequences are DFQATT and SNEGSKA (reference sequence). The CDR3 is made up of 9 amino acids. The CDR3 loop reads CLTPGEQFF. In nucleotides, the CDR3 is TGCCTAACCCCCGGGGAGCAGTTCTTC.

This chain joins TRBV11-2 and TRBJ2-3, with TRBD2 matching over 9 bases. The germline V gene has CDR1 SGHAT and CDR2 FQNNGV. This CDR3 is 16 amino acids long. V lost 4 bases and J lost 4; bases outside the gene matches: 9. The CDR3: CASSSRGSGSPDTQYF. CDR3 nucleotides: TGTGCCAGCAGCTCCCGGGGTAGCGGGAGCCCAGATACGCAGTATTTT.

The chain links TRBV29-1 to TRBJ2-5; D is possibly TRBD1 (5 bases). The CDR3 length is 13 residues. V lost 4 bases and J 4 bases, leaving 13 bases between the germline ends. CDR1 is SQVTM and CDR2 is ANQGSEA in the germline V gene. CDR3 sequence: CSVVRATGETQYF. The CDR3, as DNA: TGCAGCGTTGTCAGGGCCACCGGAGAGACCCAGTACTTC.

The V gene is TRBV7-8, the J gene TRBJ2-1; D is possibly TRBD1 (6 bases). The CDR3 covers 16 residues. Germline values: CDR1 SGHVS, CDR2 FQNEAQ. V dropped 3 bases and J dropped 6 bases, with 18 bases sitting between them. Here the CDR3 reads CASSLVGTHLPNEQFF. In nucleotides, the CDR3 is TGTGCCAGCAGCTTGGTCGGGACACATCTTCCCAATGAGCAGTTCTTC.

The chain couples TRBV9 to TRBJ2-7; D might be TRBD1 (6 bases). Germline V lookup: CDR1 SGDLS, CDR2 YYNGEE. This CDR3 has 13 amino acids. Trimming removed 4 bases from V and 2 bases from J, with 10 bases in between. The DNA for the CDR3 is TGTGCCAGCAGCAAACAGGGAGCCTACGAGCAGTACTTC. It is translated as CASSKQGAYEQYF.

The V and J genes are TRBV6-2 or TRBV6-3 and TRBJ2-7; TRBD2 might be the D (6 bases). Germline V gives CDR1 MNHEY, CDR2 SVGEGT. The CDR3 sequence is 12 residues long. V was clipped by 0 bases and J by 6 bases, with 6 bases between them. The CDR3 here is CASSYSRGEQYF. The CDR3 bases are TGTGCCAGCAGTTACTCGCGGGGCGAGCAGTACTTC.

The chain has TRBV5-1 and TRBJ2-3; maybe TRBD2 (6 bases). CDR1 SGHRS and CDR2 YFSETQ come from the germline V gene. The CDR3 runs 16 residues. Trimming shortened V by 2 bases and J by 1 base, and 14 bases separated the two germline ends. CDR3 in amino acids: CASSFGTQPGTDTQYF. In DNA form, the CDR3 reads TGCGCCAGCAGCTTCGGGACTCAACCCGGCACAGATACGCAGTATTTT. Combining the CDR3 with reference TRBV5-1 and TRBJ2-3 gives the whole variable domain KAGVTQTPRYLIKTRGQQVTLSCSPISGHRSVSWYQQTPGQGLQFLFEYFSETQRNKGNFPGRFSGRQFSNSRSEMNVSTLELGDSALYLCASSFGTQPGTDTQYFGPGTRLTVL.

This clone is a singleton in its sample. J is TRBJ2-1 and V is TRBV4-1; the match to TRBD2 covers 11 bases. Trimming at V came to 3 bases and at J to 11 bases, leaving 15 bases not matched to a gene. Germline V lookup: CDR1 MGHRA, CDR2 YSYEKL. The CDR3 sequence is 17 residues long. The CDR3 here is CASSQGPTGTSGRKQFF. The CDR3 DNA reads as TGCGCCAGCAGCCAGGGCCCGACCGGGACTAGCGGCCGGAAGCAGTTCTTC.